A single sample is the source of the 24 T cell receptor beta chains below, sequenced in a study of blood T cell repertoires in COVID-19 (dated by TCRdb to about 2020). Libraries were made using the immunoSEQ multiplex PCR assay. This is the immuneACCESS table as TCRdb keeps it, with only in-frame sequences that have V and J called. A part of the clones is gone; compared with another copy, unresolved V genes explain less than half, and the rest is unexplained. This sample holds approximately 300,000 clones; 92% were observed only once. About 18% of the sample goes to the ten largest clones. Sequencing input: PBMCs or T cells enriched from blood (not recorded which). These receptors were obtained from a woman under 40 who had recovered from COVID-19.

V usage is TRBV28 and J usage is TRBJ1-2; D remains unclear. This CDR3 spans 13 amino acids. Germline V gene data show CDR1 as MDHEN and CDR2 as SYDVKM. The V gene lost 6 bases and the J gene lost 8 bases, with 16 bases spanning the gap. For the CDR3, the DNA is TGTGCCAGCAGCCGCGAGGAGGGCCGAGGCTACACCTTC. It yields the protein CASSREEGRGYTF.

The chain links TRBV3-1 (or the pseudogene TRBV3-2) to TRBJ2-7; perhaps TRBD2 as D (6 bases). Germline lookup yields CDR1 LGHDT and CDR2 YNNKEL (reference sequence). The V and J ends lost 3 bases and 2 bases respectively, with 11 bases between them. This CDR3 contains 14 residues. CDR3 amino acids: CASSHMGLTYEQYF. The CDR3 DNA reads TGTGCCAGCAGCCACATGGGACTTACCTACGAGCAGTACTTC.

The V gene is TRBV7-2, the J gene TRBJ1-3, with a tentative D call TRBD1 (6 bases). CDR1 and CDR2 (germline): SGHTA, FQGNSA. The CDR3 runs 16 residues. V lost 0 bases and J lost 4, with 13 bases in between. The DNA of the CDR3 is TGTGCCAGCAGCTTAGCATCAGGGGCGAAGGGAAACACCATATATTTT. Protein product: CASSLASGAKGNTIYF.

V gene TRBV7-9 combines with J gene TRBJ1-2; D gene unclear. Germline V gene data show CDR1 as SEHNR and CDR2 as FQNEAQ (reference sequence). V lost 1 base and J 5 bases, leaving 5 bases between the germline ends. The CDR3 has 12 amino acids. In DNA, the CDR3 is TGTGCCAGCAGCTTAGAGCGGTATGGCTACACCTTC. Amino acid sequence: CASSLERYGYTF.

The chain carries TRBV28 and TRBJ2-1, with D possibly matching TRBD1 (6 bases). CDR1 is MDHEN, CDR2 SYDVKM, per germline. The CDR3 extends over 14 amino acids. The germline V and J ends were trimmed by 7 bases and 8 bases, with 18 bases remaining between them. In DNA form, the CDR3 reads TGTGCCAGCATTGGAGCACAGGGTATACATGAGCAGTTCTTC. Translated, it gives CASIGAQGIHEQFF.

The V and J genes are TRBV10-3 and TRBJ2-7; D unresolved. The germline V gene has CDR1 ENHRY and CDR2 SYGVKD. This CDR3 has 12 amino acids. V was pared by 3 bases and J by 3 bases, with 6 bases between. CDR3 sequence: CAISDPLYEQYF. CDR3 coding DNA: TGTGCCATCAGTGATCCCCTCTACGAGCAGTACTTC.

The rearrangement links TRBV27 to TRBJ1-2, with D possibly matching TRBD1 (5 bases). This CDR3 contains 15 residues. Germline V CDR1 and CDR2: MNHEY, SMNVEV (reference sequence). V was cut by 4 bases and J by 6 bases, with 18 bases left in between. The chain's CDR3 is CASSSSPQGRDGYTF. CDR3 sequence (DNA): TGTGCCAGCAGTTCCTCCCCCCAGGGAAGGGATGGCTACACCTTC.

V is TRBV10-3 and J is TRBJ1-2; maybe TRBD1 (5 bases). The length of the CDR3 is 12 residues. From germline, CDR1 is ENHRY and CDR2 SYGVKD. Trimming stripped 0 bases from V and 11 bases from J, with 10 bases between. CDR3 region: CAISESGRSYTF. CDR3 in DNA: TGTGCCATCAGTGAGTCGGGGCGCTCGTACACCTTC.

This CDR3 is CASSLGQASYEQYF. The DNA of the CDR3 is TGCGCCAGCAGCCTAGGACAGGCCTCCTACGAGCAGTACTTC. The chain joins TRBV4-1 to TRBJ2-7; 7 bases are a match to TRBD1. The CDR3 runs to 14 residues. The ends lost 4 bases at V and 0 bases at J; junction bases unmatched: 3. Per the germline V gene, CDR1 is MGHRA and CDR2 is YSYEKL.

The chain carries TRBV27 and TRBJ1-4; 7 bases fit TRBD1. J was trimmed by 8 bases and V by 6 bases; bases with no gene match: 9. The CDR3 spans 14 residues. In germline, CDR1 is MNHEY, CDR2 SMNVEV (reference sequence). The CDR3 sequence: CASSLLQGNEKLFF. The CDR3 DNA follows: TGTGCCAGCAGCCTACTACAGGGGAACGAAAAACTGTTTTTT.

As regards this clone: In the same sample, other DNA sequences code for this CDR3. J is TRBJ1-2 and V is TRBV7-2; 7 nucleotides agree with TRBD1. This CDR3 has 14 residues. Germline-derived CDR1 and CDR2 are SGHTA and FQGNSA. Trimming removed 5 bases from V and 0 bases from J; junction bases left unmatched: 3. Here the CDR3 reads CASSLGQANYGYTF. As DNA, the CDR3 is TGTGCCAGCAGCCTAGGACAGGCTAACTATGGCTACACCTTC.

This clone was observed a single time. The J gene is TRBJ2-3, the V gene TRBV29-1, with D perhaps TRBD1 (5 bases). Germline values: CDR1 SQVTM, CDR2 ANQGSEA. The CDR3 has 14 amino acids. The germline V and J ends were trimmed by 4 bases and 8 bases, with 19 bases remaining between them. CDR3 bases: TGCAGCGTTGCTAAACGTTTGACAGAAGCTACGCAGTATTTT. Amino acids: CSVAKRLTEATQYF.

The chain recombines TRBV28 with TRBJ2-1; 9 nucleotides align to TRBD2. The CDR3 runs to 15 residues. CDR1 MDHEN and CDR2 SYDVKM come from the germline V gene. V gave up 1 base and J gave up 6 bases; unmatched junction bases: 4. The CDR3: CASSLLAGDFNEQFF. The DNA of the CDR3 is TGTGCCAGCAGTTTATTAGCGGGAGATTTCAATGAGCAGTTCTTC. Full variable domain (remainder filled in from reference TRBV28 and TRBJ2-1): DVKVTQSSRYLVKRTGEKVFLECVQDMDHENMFWYRQDPGLGLRLIYFSYDVKMKEKGDIPEGYSVSREKKERFSLILESASTNQTSMYLCASSLLAGDFNEQFFGPGTRLTVL.

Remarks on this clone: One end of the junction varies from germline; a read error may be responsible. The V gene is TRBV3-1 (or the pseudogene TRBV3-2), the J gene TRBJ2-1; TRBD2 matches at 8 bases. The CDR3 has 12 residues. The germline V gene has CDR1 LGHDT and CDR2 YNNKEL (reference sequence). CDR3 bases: TGTGCCAGCAGCCAAGGTTACCCGGGGGGGGTCTTC. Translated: CASSQGYPGGVF.

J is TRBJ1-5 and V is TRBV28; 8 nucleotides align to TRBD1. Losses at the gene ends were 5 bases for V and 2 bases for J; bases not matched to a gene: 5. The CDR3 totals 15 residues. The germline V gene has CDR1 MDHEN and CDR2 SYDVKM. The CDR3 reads CASSPTGAGNQPQHF. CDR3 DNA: TGTGCCAGCAGTCCGACAGGGGCGGGCAATCAGCCCCAGCATTTT.

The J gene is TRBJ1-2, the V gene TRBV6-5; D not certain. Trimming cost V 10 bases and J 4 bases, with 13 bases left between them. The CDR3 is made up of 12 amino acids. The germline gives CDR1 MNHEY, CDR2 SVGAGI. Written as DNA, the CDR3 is TGTGCCATCACTGGAGGTACCTATGGCTACACCTTC. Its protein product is CAITGGTYGYTF.

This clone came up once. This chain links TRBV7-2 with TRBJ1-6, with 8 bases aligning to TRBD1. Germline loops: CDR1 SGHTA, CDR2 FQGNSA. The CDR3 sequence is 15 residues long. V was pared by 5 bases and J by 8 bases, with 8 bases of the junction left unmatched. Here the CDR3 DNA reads TGTGCCAGCAGCAAGCAGGGGGCCAACCATTCACCCCTCCACTTT. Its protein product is CASSKQGANHSPLHF.

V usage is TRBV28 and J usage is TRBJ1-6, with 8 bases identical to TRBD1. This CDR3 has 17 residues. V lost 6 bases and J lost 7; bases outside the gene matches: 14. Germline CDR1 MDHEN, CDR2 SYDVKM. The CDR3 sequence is CASRPTRNRGNNSPLHF. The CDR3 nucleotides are TGTGCCAGCAGGCCAACGAGGAACAGGGGGAACAATTCACCCCTCCACTTT.

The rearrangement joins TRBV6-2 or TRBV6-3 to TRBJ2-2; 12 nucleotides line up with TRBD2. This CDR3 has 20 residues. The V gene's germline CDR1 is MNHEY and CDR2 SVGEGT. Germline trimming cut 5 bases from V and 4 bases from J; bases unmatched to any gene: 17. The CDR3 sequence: CASSHAALRLAGAGTGELFF. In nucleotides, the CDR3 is TGTGCCAGCAGTCATGCGGCCCTTCGACTAGCGGGGGCGGGCACCGGGGAGCTGTTTTTT.

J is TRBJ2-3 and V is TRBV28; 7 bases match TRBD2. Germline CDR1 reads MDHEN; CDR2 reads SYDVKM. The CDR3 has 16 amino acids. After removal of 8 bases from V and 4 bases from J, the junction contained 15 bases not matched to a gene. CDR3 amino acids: CASSPATSVVADTQYF. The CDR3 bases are TGTGCCAGCTCCCCCGCCACTAGCGTGGTAGCAGATACGCAGTATTTT.

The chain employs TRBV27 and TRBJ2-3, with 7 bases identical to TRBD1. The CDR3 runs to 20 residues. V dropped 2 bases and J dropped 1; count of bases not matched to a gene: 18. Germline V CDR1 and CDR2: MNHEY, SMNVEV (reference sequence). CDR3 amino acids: CASSLKGAGGRISGTDTQYF. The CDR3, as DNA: TGTGCCAGCAGTTTAAAGGGGGCAGGCGGAAGGATATCGGGCACAGATACGCAGTATTTT.

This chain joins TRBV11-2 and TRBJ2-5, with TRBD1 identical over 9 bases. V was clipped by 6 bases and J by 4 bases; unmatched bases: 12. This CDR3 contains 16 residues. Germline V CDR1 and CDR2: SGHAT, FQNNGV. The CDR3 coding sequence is TGTGCCAGCAGTTCCAGCCCGAAGGGACAGGGAGAGACCCAGTACTTC. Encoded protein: CASSSSPKGQGETQYF.

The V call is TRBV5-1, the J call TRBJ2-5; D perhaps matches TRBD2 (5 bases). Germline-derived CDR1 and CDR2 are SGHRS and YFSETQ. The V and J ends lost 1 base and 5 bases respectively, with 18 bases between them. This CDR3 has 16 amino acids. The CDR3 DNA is TGCGCCAGCAGCTTGTACAGTTCTCGGGGTAGGGAGACCCAGTACTTC. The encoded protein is CASSLYSSRGRETQYF. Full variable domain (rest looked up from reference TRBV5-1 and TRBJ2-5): KAGVTQTPRYLIKTRGQQVTLSCSPISGHRSVSWYQQTPGQGLQFLFEYFSETQRNKGNFPGRFSGRQFSNSRSEMNVSTLELGDSALYLCASSLYSSRGRETQYFGPGTRLLVL.

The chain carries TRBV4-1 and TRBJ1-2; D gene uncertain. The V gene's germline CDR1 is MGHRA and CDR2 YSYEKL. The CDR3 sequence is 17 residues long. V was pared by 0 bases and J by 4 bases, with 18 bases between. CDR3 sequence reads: CASSQEKQAIGVYGYTF. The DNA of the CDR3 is TGCGCCAGCAGCCAAGAAAAGCAGGCTATTGGTGTCTATGGCTACACCTTC.